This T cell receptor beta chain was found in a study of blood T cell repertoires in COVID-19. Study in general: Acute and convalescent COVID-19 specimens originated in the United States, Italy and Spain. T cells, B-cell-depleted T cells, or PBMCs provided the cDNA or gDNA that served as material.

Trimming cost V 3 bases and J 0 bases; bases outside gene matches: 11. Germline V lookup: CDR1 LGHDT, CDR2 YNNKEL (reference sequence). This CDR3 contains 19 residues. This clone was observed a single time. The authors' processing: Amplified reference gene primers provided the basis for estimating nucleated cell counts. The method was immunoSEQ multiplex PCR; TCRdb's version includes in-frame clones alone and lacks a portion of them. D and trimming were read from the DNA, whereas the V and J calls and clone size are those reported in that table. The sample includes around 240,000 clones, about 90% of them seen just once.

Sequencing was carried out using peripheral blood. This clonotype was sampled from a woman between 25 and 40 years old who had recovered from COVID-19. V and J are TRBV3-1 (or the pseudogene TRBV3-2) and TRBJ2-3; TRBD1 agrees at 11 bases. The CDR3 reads CASSHPRTGGADSTDTQYF. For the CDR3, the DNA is TGTGCCAGCAGCCACCCCCGGACAGGGGGCGCCGATAGCACAGATACGCAGTATTTT.